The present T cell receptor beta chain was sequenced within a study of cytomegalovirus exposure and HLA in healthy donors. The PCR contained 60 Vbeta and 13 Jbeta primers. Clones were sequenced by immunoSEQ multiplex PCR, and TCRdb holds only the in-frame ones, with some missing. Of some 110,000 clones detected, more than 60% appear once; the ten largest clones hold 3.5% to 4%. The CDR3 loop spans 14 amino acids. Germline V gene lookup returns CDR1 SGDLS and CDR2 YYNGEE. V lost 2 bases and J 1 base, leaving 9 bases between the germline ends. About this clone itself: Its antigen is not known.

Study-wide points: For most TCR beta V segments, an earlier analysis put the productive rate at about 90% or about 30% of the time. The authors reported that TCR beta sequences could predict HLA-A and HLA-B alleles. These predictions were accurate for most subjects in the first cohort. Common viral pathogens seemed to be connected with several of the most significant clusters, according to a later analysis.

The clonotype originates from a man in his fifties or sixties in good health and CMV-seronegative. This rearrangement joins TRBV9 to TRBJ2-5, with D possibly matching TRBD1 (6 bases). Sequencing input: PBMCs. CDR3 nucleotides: TGTGCCAGCAGCGTTACAGGGACCCAAGAGACCCAGTACTTC. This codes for CASSVTGTQETQYF.